This TCR beta chain comes out of a study of T cells in Graves' hyperthyroidism and ophthalmopathy. The patients, who ranged from 18 to 65 in age, presented with newly diagnosed hyperthyroidism lasting under 2 months. Thyroid ultrasound and orbital computed tomography, with clinical symptoms and serum thyroxine and TRAb, informed diagnoses. Regarding this clonotype: Its antigen is unidentified.

Study-level findings and limits: With a median lead of around 5.9 months before onset, the model predicted ophthalmopathy. Peripheral blood also featured most of the thyroid clonotypes expanded above 0.001.

Researchers took RNA transcripts and amplified the TCR beta CDR3 regions from them. With the HTBI primer set, the TCR CDR3 went through a first round of RT-PCR. Via MiXCR, TCRdb re-called the multiplex PCR reads, giving one row per CDR3 protein. The table includes about 96,000 distinct CDR3 sequences, under 65% detected once. Specimen: blood. The receptor's source is a woman between 40 and 55 years old with Graves' hyperthyroidism.

CDR3 protein: CASSEYDEDEQYF. The CDR3 DNA reads as TGTGCCAGCAGTGAATACGACGAGGACGAGCAGTACTTC. V and J are TRBV2 and TRBJ2-7; D not resolved. With 2 bases removed from V and 5 bases from J, the gap between germline ends came to 10 bases. There are 13 residues in the CDR3. In germline, CDR1 is SNHLY, CDR2 FYNNEI.